A single sample is the source of the 23 T cell receptor beta chains below, sequenced in a study of T cell changes during pregnancy in multiple sclerosis. This table comes from immunoSEQ multiplex PCR, and its TCRdb copy is limited to in-frame clones, with some not included. The table includes about 58,000 clones, just over 90% detected once. The sample here was CD8+ T cells from peripheral blood mononuclear cells, taken in the second trimester of pregnancy. The receptors originated from a female donor with multiple sclerosis, enrolled in a pregnancy study.

This chain uses TRBV11-2 with TRBJ2-7, with unresolved D. CDR1 and CDR2 (germline): SGHAT, FQNNGV. The CDR3 loop spans 13 amino acids. The germline V and J ends were trimmed by 1 base and 1 base, with 5 bases remaining between them. The CDR3 DNA is TGTGCCAGCAGCTTAGGGGCTTCCTACGAGCAGTACTTC. Translated, it gives CASSLGASYEQYF.

The chain recombines TRBV9 with TRBJ1-1; 11 positions agree with TRBD1. Germline CDR1 SGDLS, CDR2 YYNGEE. V shed 0 bases, J shed 8 bases, and the junction held 0 bases outside the gene matches. This CDR3 is 13 amino acids long. The CDR3 loop is CASSVGTGGEAFF. The CDR3 nucleotides read TGTGCCAGCAGCGTAGGGACAGGGGGCGAAGCTTTCTTT.

This clone was seen only once. The V gene is TRBV27, the J gene TRBJ2-2; 7 nucleotides align to TRBD2. Germline CDR1 and CDR2: MNHEY and SMNVEV (reference sequence). The V segment lost 2 bases and the J segment 0 bases; nucleotides outside the gene matches: 9. The CDR3 has 18 residues. The CDR3 region has the DNA TGTGCCAGCAGTTTAATGCGGGGACTACCCCCGAACACCGGGGAGCTGTTTTTT. Residues: CASSLMRGLPPNTGELFF.

V and J are TRBV4-1 and TRBJ1-4; unclear D gene. This CDR3 has 12 amino acids. Germline CDR1 is MGHRA and CDR2 is YSYEKL. Trimming stripped 3 bases from V and 8 bases from J, with 7 bases between. The DNA for the CDR3 is TGCGCCAGCAGCCACGGAGGGGAAAAACTGTTTTTT. Amino acid sequence: CASSHGGEKLFF.

CDR3 DNA sequence: TGTGCCACCGAGGACAGGGGGGATAATCAGCCCCAGCATTTT. It codes for CATEDRGDNQPQHF. The rearrangement joins TRBV28 to TRBJ1-5, with 10 bases identical to TRBD1. This CDR3 is 14 amino acids long. Germline-derived CDR1 and CDR2 are MDHEN and SYDVKM. Unmatched junction bases numbered 7, after V lost 10 bases and J lost 4 bases.

This sequence joins TRBV6-5 and TRBJ2-1; 7 bases are shared with TRBD2. The CDR3 runs to 13 residues. The germline CDR1 and CDR2 sequences are MNHEY and SVGAGI. V shed 2 bases and J 6 bases; nucleotides not matched to a gene: 1. The chain's CDR3 is CASSYGGSNEQFF. The CDR3, as DNA: TGTGCCAGCAGTTACGGCGGGAGCAATGAGCAGTTCTTC.

The rearrangement links TRBV7-3 to TRBJ1-3; D not certain. The CDR3 sequence is 13 residues long. Germline V gives CDR1 SGHTA, CDR2 FQGTGA. Trimming pared 5 bases from V and 4 bases from J, leaving 9 bases between. This CDR3 reads CASSDYKGNTIYF. The CDR3 coding sequence is TGTGCCAGCAGCGACTACAAAGGAAACACCATATATTTT.

This sequence joins TRBV6-5 and TRBJ2-1; D is undetermined. Germline lookup yields CDR1 MNHEY and CDR2 SVGAGI. Trimming cost V 0 bases and J 6 bases, with 6 bases left between them. The CDR3 has 13 residues. CDR3 amino acids: CASSYSAGNEQFF. The DNA for the CDR3 is TGTGCCAGCAGTTACTCAGCCGGCAATGAGCAGTTCTTC.

The chain carries TRBV6-5 and TRBJ2-7; D possibly corresponds to TRBD1 (5 bases). The V end was cut by 2 bases, the J end by 2 bases, with 10 bases between. The CDR3 length is 14 residues. The germline V gene encodes CDR1 MNHEY and CDR2 SVGAGI. CDR3 sequence (DNA): TGTGCCAGCAGTTACGGGGCAGGGACCTACGAGCAGTACTTC. Its translation: CASSYGAGTYEQYF.

The V call is TRBV6-6, the J call TRBJ2-2; 7 bases are a match to TRBD1. The V gene's germline CDR1 is MNHNY and CDR2 SVGAGI (reference sequence). The CDR3 loop spans 15 amino acids. Trimming cost V 3 bases and J 5 bases; bases outside gene matches: 6. The CDR3 coding sequence is TGTGCCAGCAGTTATTGGGGGACAGTTACCGGGGAGCTGTTTTTT. Translated, it gives CASSYWGTVTGELFF.

This chain joins TRBV27 and TRBJ1-1; a possible D gene is TRBD1 (5 bases). Between the trimmed V and J ends, which lost 6 bases and 6 bases, there was a span of 11 bases. Germline CDR1 MNHEY, CDR2 SMNVEV (reference sequence). The length of the CDR3 is 12 residues. Written as DNA, the CDR3 is TGTGCCAGCAGGCTGCTAGGGGCTGAAGCTTTCTTT. Protein product: CASRLLGAEAFF.

The V gene is TRBV14, the J gene TRBJ2-2; D call uncertain. Trimming left V 5 bases short and J 6 bases short, with 10 bases between. The germline CDR1 and CDR2 sequences are SGHDN and FVKESK. The CDR3 length is 13 residues. DNA of the CDR3: TGTGCCAGCAGCAACTACATGGCCGGGGAGCTGTTTTTT. This sequence encodes CASSNYMAGELFF.

The V call is TRBV28, the J call TRBJ2-1; 9 nucleotides line up with TRBD2. Germline CDR1 reads MDHEN; CDR2 reads SYDVKM. Losses at the gene ends were 5 bases for V and 2 bases for J; bases not matched to a gene: 7. This CDR3 comprises 16 residues. The CDR3 coding sequence is TGTGCCAGCAGTAACCGAGGACTAGCGCCCTACAATGAGCAGTTCTTC. This gives the protein CASSNRGLAPYNEQFF.

The chain uses TRBV30 and TRBJ2-3; 13 nucleotides align to TRBD2. The CDR3 sequence is 16 residues long. Germline V gene data show CDR1 as GTSNPN and CDR2 as SVGIG (reference sequence). Trimming at V came to 3 bases and at J to 5 bases, leaving 8 bases not matched to a gene. The chain's CDR3 is CAWRRTSGGGRDTQYF. In DNA, the CDR3 is TGTGCCTGGAGGCGGACTAGCGGGGGAGGTAGAGATACGCAGTATTTT.

The rearrangement uses TRBV11-2 and TRBJ1-6; D unclear. Germline V CDR1 and CDR2: SGHAT, FQNNGV. The CDR3 totals 18 residues. Between the trimmed V and J ends, which lost 1 base and 0 bases, there was a span of 13 bases. The CDR3 nucleotides are TGTGCCAGCAGCTTAGGTAGCGGAGGCCACTCCTATAATTCACCCCTCCACTTT. Amino acids: CASSLGSGGHSYNSPLHF.

The chain carries TRBV2 and TRBJ2-6, with a possible D match to TRBD1 (6 bases). Germline V gene sequence: CDR1 SNHLY, CDR2 FYNNEI. V was clipped by 9 bases and J by 3 bases, with 18 bases between them. This CDR3 spans 16 amino acids. CDR3 protein: CARQAGTPGGANVLTF. In nucleotides, the CDR3 is TGTGCCAGGCAAGCCGGGACACCGGGTGGGGCCAACGTCCTGACTTTC.

The sample holds one count of this clone. The chain combines TRBV5-4 with TRBJ2-7; TRBD2 matches at 9 bases. The CDR3 spans 15 residues. Trimming at V came to 0 bases and at J to 4 bases, leaving 5 bases not matched to a gene. Per the germline V gene, CDR1 is SGHNT and CDR2 is YYREEE (reference sequence). The CDR3 nucleotides are TGTGCCAGCAGCTTGGTCCCTAGCGGGACGTACGAGCAGTACTTC. Its translation: CASSLVPSGTYEQYF.

V and J are TRBV19 and TRBJ1-1, with TRBD1 as a possible D gene (5 bases). CDR1 and CDR2 from the germline V gene are LNHDA and SQIVND (reference sequence). Trimming removed 3 bases at V and 8 bases at J, with 19 bases between. The CDR3 covers 15 residues. The chain's CDR3 is CASSMREGSTREAFF. The CDR3 DNA reads as TGTGCCAGTAGTATGAGGGAGGGGTCCACACGGGAAGCTTTCTTT. Based on the CDR3 plus reference TRBV19 and TRBJ1-1, the full variable domain is DGGITQSPKYLFRKEGQNVTLSCEQNLNHDAMYWYRQDPGQGLRLIYYSQIVNDFQKGDIAEGYSVSREKKESFPLTVTSAQKNPTAFYLCASSMREGSTREAFFGQGTRLTVV.

The genes are TRBV27 and TRBJ2-2; D possibly corresponds to TRBD1 (6 bases). Per the germline V gene, CDR1 is MNHEY and CDR2 is SMNVEV (reference sequence). Trimming removed 5 bases from V and 3 bases from J, with 19 bases in between. This CDR3 is built from 17 residues. The CDR3 DNA sequence: TGTGCCAGCAGTCTCCCCCGAGGACAGACCGACACCGGGGAGCTGTTTTTT. This codes for CASSLPRGQTDTGELFF.

The chain couples TRBV11-2 to TRBJ2-5, with 10 bases that match TRBD2. This CDR3 is 16 amino acids long. The V gene's germline CDR1 is SGHAT and CDR2 FQNNGV. The V gene end was trimmed by 5 bases and the J gene end by 3 bases; junction bases not matched to a gene: 9. In DNA form, the CDR3 reads TGTGCCAGCAGCCGCCCGGTAGGACTAGCGGAAGAGACCCAGTACTTC. Residues: CASSRPVGLAEETQYF.

The chain carries TRBV19 and TRBJ1-1, with D tentatively TRBD1 (5 bases). The CDR3 has 15 amino acids. Germline V gene sequence: CDR1 LNHDA, CDR2 SQIVND (reference sequence). Trimming removed 2 bases from V and 5 bases from J, with 15 bases in between. CDR3 DNA: TGTGCCAGTAGTATATTTATGGGGCAGGGAACTGAAGCTTTCTTT. Protein sequence: CASSIFMGQGTEAFF.

This chain links TRBV5-1 with TRBJ2-7; TRBD1 agrees at 10 bases. The J segment lost 3 bases and the V segment lost 3 bases, leaving 6 bases of the junction unmatched. The CDR3 has 15 residues. CDR1 and CDR2 from the germline V gene are SGHRS and YFSETQ. The CDR3 nucleotides read TGCGCCAGCAGCTGGGGGACAGGGGACGACTACGAGCAGTACTTC. Amino acids: CASSWGTGDDYEQYF. Full variable domain (missing parts from reference TRBV5-1 and TRBJ2-7): KAGVTQTPRYLIKTRGQQVTLSCSPISGHRSVSWYQQTPGQGLQFLFEYFSETQRNKGNFPGRFSGRQFSNSRSEMNVSTLELGDSALYLCASSWGTGDDYEQYFGPGTRLTVT.

This chain connects TRBV29-1 to TRBJ2-3; TRBD1 agrees at 12 bases. The CDR3 covers 15 residues. The trim removed 6 bases at V and 4 bases at J, leaving 8 bases unmatched. The germline gives CDR1 SQVTM, CDR2 ANQGSEA. The CDR3 loop reads CSVPGTGGPADTQYF. As DNA, the CDR3 is TGCAGCGTACCCGGGACAGGGGGCCCGGCAGATACGCAGTATTTT.